This T cell receptor (beta chain) stems from a study of blood T cell repertoires in COVID-19. Across the whole study: Spain, Italy and the United States supplied samples that represented acute and convalescent COVID-19. Sources were T cells, B-cell-depleted T cells, or PBMCs; the material itself was cDNA or gDNA.

Trimming removed 8 bases from V and 3 bases from J, with 7 bases in between. Germline V gene sequence: CDR1 MNHEY, CDR2 SVGAGI. The CDR3 extends over 11 amino acids. This clone was recorded a few times. Source study methods: Estimation of nucleated cell counts was performed using reference gene primer amplification. TCRdb's copy holds only in-frame clones and misses some; the assay was immunoSEQ multiplex PCR. V, J and clone size are those of that table, while D and trimming were read from the DNA. Of 95,000 to 150,000 clones listed, 80% are singletons. What was sequenced was peripheral blood. This receptor was taken from a human donor in a cohort sampled during active COVID-19. V and J are TRBV6-5 and TRBJ1-1; a weak D match, TRBD1 (5 bases). The DNA for the CDR3 is TGTGCCAGCTGGGGGGACACTGAAGCTTTCTTT. This translates into CASWGDTEAFF.